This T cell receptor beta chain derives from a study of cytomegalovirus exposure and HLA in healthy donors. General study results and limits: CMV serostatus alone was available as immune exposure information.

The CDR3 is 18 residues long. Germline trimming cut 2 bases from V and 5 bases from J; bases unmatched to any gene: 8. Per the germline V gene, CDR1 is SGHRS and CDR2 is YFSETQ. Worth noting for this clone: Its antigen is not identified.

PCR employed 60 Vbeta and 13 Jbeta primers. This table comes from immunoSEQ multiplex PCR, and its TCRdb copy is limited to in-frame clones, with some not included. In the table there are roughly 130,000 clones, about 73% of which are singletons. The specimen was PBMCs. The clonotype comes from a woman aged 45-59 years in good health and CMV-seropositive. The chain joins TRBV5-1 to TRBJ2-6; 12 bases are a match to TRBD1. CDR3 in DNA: TGCGCCAGCAGCTTTCCGGGACAGGGGGCTATTAGGGCCAACGTCCTGACTTTC. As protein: CASSFPGQGAIRANVLTF.